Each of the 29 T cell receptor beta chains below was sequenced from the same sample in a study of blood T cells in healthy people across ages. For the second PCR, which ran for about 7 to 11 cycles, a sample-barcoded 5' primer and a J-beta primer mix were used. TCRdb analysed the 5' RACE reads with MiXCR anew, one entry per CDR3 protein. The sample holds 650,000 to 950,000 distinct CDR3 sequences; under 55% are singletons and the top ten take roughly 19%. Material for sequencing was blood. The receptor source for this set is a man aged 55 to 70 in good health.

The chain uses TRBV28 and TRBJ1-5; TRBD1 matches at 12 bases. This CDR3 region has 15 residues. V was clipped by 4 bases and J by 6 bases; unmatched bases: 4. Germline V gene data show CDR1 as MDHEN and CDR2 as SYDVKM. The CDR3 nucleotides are TGTGCCAGCAGTTGGGGACAGGGGGCATTTCAGCCCCAGCATTTT. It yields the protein CASSWGQGAFQPQHF.

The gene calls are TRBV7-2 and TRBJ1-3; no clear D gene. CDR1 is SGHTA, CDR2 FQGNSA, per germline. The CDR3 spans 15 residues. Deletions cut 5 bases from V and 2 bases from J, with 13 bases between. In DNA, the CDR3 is TGTGCCAGCAGCCCGCCGAATACGGCTGGAAACACCATATATTTT. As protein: CASSPPNTAGNTIYF.

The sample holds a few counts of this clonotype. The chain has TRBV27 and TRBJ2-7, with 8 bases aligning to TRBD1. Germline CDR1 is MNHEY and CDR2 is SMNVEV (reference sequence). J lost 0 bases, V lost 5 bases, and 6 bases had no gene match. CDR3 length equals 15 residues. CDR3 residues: CASSPRGTGSYEQYF. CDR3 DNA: TGTGCCAGCAGTCCGAGGGGGACAGGCTCCTACGAGCAGTACTTC.

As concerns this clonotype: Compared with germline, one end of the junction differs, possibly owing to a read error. CDR3 loop: CATGRSGLAGSEETQYF. CDR3 nucleotides: TGTGCCACCGGCAGATCGGGACTAGCGGGTTCGGAGGAGACCCAGTACTTC. The chain combines TRBV15 with TRBJ2-5, with TRBD2 matching 12 bases. The CDR3 is made up of 17 amino acids. The V gene's germline CDR1 is LNHNV and CDR2 YYDKDF (reference sequence).

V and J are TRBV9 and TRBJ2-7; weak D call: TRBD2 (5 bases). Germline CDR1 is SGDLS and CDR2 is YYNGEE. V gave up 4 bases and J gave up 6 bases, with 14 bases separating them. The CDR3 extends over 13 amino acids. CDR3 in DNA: TGTGCCAGCAGCTCACCGACGGGGAGCGAGCAGTACTTC. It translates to CASSSPTGSEQYF. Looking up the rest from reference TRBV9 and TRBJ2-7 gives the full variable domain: DSGVTQTPKHLITATGQRVTLRCSPRSGDLSVYWYQQSLDQGLQFLIQYYNGEERAKGNILERFSAQQFPDLHSELNLSSLELGDSALYFCASSSPTGSEQYFGPGTRLTVT.

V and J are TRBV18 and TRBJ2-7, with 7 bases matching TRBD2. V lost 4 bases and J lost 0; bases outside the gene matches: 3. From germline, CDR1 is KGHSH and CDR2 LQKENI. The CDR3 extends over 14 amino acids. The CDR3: CASSQRDPSYEQYF. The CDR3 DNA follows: TGTGCCAGCTCACAGCGGGACCCCTCCTACGAGCAGTACTTC.

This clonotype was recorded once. The CDR3 reads CASSDPGQGPGYTF. CDR3 DNA sequence: TGTGCCAGCAGTGACCCGGGACAGGGCCCTGGCTACACCTTC. V is TRBV7-9 and J is TRBJ1-2; 9 bases line up with TRBD1. The CDR3 loop spans 14 amino acids. The junction had 9 bases not matched to a gene; V was cut back by 6 bases and J by 7 bases. The V gene's germline CDR1 is SEHNR and CDR2 FQNEAQ (reference sequence).

The CDR3 loop reads CASSQSGTSAYEQYF. CDR3 in DNA: TGCGCCAGCAGCCAATCCGGGACTAGTGCTTACGAGCAGTACTTC. The V and J genes are TRBV4-3 and TRBJ2-7; 8 bases are a match to TRBD2. Germline CDR1 and CDR2: LGHNA and YSLEER. The CDR3 extends over 15 amino acids. Trimming at V came to 2 bases and at J to 4 bases, leaving 7 bases not matched to a gene.

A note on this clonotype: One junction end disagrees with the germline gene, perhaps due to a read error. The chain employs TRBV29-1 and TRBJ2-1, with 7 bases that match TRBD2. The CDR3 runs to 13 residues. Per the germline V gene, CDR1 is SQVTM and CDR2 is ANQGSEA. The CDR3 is CGVEASGYNEQFF. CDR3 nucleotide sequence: TGCGGCGTTGAAGCTAGCGGATACAATGAGCAGTTCTTC.

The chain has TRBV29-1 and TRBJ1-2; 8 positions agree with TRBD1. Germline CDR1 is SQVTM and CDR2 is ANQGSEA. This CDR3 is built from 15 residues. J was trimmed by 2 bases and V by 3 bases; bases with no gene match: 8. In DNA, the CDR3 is TGCAGCGTTGACAGGGGGCAAGTAGGAAACTATGGCTACACCTTC. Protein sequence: CSVDRGQVGNYGYTF.

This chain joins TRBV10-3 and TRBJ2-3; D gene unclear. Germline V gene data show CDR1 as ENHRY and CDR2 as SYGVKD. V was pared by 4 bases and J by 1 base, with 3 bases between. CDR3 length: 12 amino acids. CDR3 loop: CAISGGTDTQYF. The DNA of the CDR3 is TGTGCCATCAGTGGTGGCACAGATACGCAGTATTTT.

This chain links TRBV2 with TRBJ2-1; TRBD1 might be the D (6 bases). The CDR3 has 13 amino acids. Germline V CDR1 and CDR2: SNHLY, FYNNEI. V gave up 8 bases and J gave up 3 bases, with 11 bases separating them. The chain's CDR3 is CASGQLGYNEQFF. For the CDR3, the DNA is TGTGCCAGCGGACAGCTGGGCTACAATGAGCAGTTCTTC.

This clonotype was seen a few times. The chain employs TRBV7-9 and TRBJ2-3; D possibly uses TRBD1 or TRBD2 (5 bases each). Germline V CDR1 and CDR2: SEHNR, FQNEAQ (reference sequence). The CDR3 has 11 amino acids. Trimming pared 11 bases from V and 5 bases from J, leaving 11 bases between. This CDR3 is CAGGREDTQYF. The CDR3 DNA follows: TGTGCCGGGGGTAGGGAAGATACGCAGTATTTT.

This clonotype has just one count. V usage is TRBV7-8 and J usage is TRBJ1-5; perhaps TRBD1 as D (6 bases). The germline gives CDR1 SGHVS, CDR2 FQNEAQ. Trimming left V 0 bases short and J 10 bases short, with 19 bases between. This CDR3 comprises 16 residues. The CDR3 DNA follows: TGTGCCAGCAGCTTAGCGTCTGGGACAAGGGACTCACCCCAGCATTTT. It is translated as CASSLASGTRDSPQHF.

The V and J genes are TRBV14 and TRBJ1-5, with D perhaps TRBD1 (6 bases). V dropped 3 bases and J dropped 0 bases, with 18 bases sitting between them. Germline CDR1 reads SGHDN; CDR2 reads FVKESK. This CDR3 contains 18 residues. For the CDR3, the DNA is TGTGCCAGCAGCCATAACGGGACACTAGGCCATAGCAATCAGCCCCAGCATTTT. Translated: CASSHNGTLGHSNQPQHF.

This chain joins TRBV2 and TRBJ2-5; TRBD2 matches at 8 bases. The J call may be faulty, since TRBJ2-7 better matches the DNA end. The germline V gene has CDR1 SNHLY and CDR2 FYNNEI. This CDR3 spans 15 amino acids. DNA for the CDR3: TGTGCCAGCAGTGATTCGGGACTAGGTAACAACGAGCAGTACTTC. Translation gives CASSDSGLGNNEQYF.

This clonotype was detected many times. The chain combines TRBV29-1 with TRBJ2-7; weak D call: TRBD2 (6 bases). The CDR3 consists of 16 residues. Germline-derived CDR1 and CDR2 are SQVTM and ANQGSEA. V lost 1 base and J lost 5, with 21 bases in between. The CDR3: CSVEGAGGQTRDEQYF. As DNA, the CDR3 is TGCAGCGTTGAAGGGGCTGGTGGGCAGACTAGGGACGAGCAGTACTTC.

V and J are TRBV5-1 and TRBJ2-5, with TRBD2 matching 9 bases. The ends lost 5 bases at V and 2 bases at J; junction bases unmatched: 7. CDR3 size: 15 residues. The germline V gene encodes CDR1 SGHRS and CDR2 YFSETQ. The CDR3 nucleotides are TGCGCCAGCAGTCGGCGGGGGGGGGTACAAGAGACCCAGTACTTC. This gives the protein CASSRRGGVQETQYF.

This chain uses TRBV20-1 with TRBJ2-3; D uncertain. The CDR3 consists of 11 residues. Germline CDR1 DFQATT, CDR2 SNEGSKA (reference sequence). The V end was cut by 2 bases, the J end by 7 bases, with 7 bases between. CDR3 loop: CSARTGYTQYF. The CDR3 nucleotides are TGCAGTGCTAGAACCGGTTATACGCAGTATTTT.

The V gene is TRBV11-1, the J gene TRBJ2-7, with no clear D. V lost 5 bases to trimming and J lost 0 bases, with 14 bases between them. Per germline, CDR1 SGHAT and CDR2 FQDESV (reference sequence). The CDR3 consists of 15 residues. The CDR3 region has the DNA TGTGCCAGCAGCCCTCGGACCGCGAGCTCCTACGAGCAGTACTTC. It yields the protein CASSPRTASSYEQYF.

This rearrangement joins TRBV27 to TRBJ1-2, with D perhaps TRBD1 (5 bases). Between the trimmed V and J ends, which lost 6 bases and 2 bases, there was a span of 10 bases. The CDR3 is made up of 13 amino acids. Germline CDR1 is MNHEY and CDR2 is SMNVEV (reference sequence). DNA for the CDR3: TGTGCCAGCAGGGCCGGGGACAACTATGGCTACACCTTC. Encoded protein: CASRAGDNYGYTF.

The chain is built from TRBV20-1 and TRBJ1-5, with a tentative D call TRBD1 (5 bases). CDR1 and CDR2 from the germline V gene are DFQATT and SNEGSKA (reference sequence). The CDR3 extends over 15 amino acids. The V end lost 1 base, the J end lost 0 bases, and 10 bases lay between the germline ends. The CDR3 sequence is CSARAGRGSNQPQHF. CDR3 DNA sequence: TGCAGTGCTAGAGCAGGGCGTGGTAGCAATCAGCCCCAGCATTTT.

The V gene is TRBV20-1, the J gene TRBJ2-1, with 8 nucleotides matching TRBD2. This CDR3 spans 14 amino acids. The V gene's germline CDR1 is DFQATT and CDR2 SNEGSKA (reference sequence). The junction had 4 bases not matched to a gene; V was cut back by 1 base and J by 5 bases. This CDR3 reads CSARVLAGNNEQFF. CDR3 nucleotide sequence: TGCAGTGCTAGAGTTCTAGCGGGTAACAATGAGCAGTTCTTC.

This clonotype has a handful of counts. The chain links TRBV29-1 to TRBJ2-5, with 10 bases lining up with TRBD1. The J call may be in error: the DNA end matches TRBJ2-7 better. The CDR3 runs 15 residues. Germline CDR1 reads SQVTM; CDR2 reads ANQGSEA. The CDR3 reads CSVASGTGVFGEQYF. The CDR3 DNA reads TGCAGCGTTGCTTCCGGGACAGGGGTTTTCGGCGAGCAGTACTTC.

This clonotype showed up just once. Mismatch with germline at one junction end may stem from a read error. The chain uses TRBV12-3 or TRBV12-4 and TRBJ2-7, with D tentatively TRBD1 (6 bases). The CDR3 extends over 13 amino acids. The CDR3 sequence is CAGSLTGFDEQYF. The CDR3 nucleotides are TGTGCCGGCAGTTTAACAGGGTTCGACGAGCAGTACTTC.

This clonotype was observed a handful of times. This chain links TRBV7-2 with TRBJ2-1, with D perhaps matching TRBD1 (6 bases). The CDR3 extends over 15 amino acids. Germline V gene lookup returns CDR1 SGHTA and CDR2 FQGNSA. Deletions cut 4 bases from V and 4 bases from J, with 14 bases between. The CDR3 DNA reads TGTGCCAGCAGCTCGCCCGGGACATCTTACAATGAGCAGTTCTTC. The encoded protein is CASSSPGTSYNEQFF.

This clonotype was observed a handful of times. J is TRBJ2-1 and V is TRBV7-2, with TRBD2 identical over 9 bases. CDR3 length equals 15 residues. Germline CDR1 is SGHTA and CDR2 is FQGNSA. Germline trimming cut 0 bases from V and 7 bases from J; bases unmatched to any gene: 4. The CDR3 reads CASSLAAGGWNEQFF. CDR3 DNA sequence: TGTGCCAGCAGCTTAGCGGCGGGGGGGTGGAATGAGCAGTTCTTC.

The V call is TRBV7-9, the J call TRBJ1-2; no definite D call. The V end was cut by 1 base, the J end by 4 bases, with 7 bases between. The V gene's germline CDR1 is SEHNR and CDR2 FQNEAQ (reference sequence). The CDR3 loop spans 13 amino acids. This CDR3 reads CASSLDSIYGYTF. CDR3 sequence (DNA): TGTGCCAGCAGCTTAGACAGCATCTATGGCTACACCTTC.

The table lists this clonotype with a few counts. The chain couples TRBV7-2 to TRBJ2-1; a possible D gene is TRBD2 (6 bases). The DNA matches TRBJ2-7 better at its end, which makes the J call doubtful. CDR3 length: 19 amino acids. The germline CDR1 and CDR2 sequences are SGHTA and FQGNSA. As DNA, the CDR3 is TGTGCCAGCAGCTTAGGAGTGGGAGGTCGCCCTCGCAATAGCTACGAGCAGTACTTC. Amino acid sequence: CASSLGVGGRPRNSYEQYF.